The 17 T cell receptor beta chains listed next were all sequenced from one sample in a study of radiotherapy plus CTLA-4 blockade in lung cancer. Assay: immunoSEQ multiplex PCR; the TCRdb copy retains only in-frame clones and omits some. The repertoire has 55,000 to 65,000 clones, roughly three quarters of them found once; the top ten carry 2.5% to 3%. The specimen was peripheral blood, collected from a patient treated with radiotherapy plus ipilimumab. Receptors were obtained from a human donor with non-small cell lung cancer who had a complete response to radiotherapy plus ipilimumab.

The chain carries TRBV7-2 and TRBJ2-6; 7 positions agree with TRBD1. The germline V gene has CDR1 SGHTA and CDR2 FQGNSA. This CDR3 has 18 amino acids. The V gene end was trimmed by 5 bases and the J gene end by 2 bases; junction bases not matched to a gene: 12. The DNA of the CDR3 is TGTGCCAGCAGCCCGAGACAGGGTTCTTTTACTGGGGCCAACGTCCTGACTTTC. Translated: CASSPRQGSFTGANVLTF.

The V and J genes are TRBV10-3 and TRBJ1-3, with no clear D. Per germline, CDR1 ENHRY and CDR2 SYGVKD. The CDR3 totals 12 residues. V lost 10 bases, J lost 4 bases, and 11 bases lay in between. CDR3 DNA sequence: TGTGCCAACGGGCGGGAAGGAAACACCATATATTTT. Protein sequence: CANGREGNTIYF.

DNA for the CDR3: TGTGCCAGCAGCTCCCTCGCGGCAGCCGGCTACACCTTC. It encodes CASSSLAAAGYTF. V is TRBV5-8 and J is TRBJ1-2, with D hard to call. The CDR3 contains 13 residues. Germline CDR1 and CDR2: SGHTS and YDEGEE. Deletions cut 3 bases from V and 8 bases from J, with 14 bases between.

The rearrangement joins TRBV18 to TRBJ2-5, with 9 nucleotides matching TRBD1. The CDR3 runs 15 residues. V gave up 0 bases and J gave up 5 bases; unmatched junction bases: 4. The germline V gene has CDR1 KGHSH and CDR2 LQKENI. CDR3 bases: TGTGCCAGCTCACCACCGCCCACAGGGGGCGAGACCCAGTACTTC. Translation gives CASSPPPTGGETQYF. Complete variable domain (other parts from reference TRBV18 and TRBJ2-5): NAGVMQNPRHLVRRRGQEARLRCSPMKGHSHVYWYRQLPEEGLKFMVYLQKENIIDESGMPKERFSAEFPKEGPSILRIQQVVRGDSAAYFCASSPPPTGGETQYFGPGTRLLVL.

In this sample, this clone turned up once. V gene TRBV6-6 combines with J gene TRBJ2-7, with a tentative D call TRBD2 (6 bases). Trimming took 2 bases from V and 4 from J, leaving 12 bases between them. Germline V gene lookup returns CDR1 MNHNY and CDR2 SVGAGI (reference sequence). This CDR3 spans 14 amino acids. CDR3 in DNA: TGTGCCAGCAGTTACCGGGACTTTATTTACGAGCAGTACTTC. Translating gives CASSYRDFIYEQYF.

The chain recombines TRBV7-2 with TRBJ2-5; D gene ambiguous. CDR1 and CDR2 (germline): SGHTA, FQGNSA. Trimming removed 3 bases from V and 0 bases from J, with 8 bases in between. The CDR3 loop spans 14 amino acids. The CDR3 protein is CASSLSRNQETQYF. The CDR3, as DNA: TGTGCCAGCAGCTTGAGTAGAAACCAAGAGACCCAGTACTTC. Variable domain in full (rest from reference TRBV7-2 and TRBJ2-5): GAGVSQSPSNKVTEKGKDVELRCDPISGHTALYWYRQSLGQGLEFLIYFQGNSAPDKSGLPSDRFSAERTGGSVSTLTIQRTQQEDSAVYLCASSLSRNQETQYFGPGTRLLVL.

The chain employs TRBV29-1 and TRBJ2-1; a weak D match, TRBD2 (5 bases). The CDR3 length is 16 residues. V gave up 5 bases and J gave up 4 bases, with 21 bases separating them. Per the germline V gene, CDR1 is SQVTM and CDR2 is ANQGSEA. The CDR3 DNA sequence: TGCAGCGTTCTCCCTCGCGTCGCGGGCGAATACAATGAGCAGTTCTTC. Encoded protein: CSVLPRVAGEYNEQFF.

Details on this clone: Relative to the germline gene, one junction end is altered; a read error may explain this. The chain employs TRBV7-7 and TRBJ2-2; weak D call: TRBD2 (6 bases). Germline loops: CDR1 SSHAT, CDR2 FNYEAQ (reference sequence). The CDR3 runs 15 residues. In DNA form, the CDR3 reads TGTGCTAGCAGCTTAGGGACTGGGAACACCGGGGAGCTGTTTTTT. Translated, it gives CASSLGTGNTGELFF.

J is TRBJ1-4 and V is TRBV29-1; 8 bases map to TRBD1. CDR1 is SQVTM and CDR2 is ANQGSEA in the germline V gene. The junction had 15 bases not matched to a gene; V was cut back by 7 bases and J by 5 bases. CDR3 size: 16 residues. CDR3 in amino acids: CSAGVSTGVGNEKLFF. The CDR3 coding sequence is TGCAGCGCCGGGGTCTCGACAGGGGTTGGAAATGAAAAACTGTTTTTT.

The rearrangement joins TRBV19 to TRBJ2-1; 8 positions match TRBD2. Trimming took 2 bases from V and 5 from J; bases not matched to a gene: 5. The germline gives CDR1 LNHDA, CDR2 SQIVND (reference sequence). CDR3 length equals 15 residues. DNA of the CDR3: TGTGCCAGTAGTATATGGACGGGGGGGCACAATGAGCAGTTCTTC. Its protein product is CASSIWTGGHNEQFF.

The chain links TRBV27 to TRBJ2-1; 9 bases map to TRBD1. Trimming took 3 bases from V and 7 from J; bases not matched to a gene: 4. Germline CDR1 is MNHEY and CDR2 is SMNVEV (reference sequence). The CDR3 is made up of 14 amino acids. The CDR3 is CASSFDRGGNEQFF. CDR3 DNA sequence: TGTGCCAGCAGTTTCGACAGGGGGGGGAATGAGCAGTTCTTC.

The V call is TRBV28, the J call TRBJ1-2; 10 nucleotides agree with TRBD1. CDR1 is MDHEN, CDR2 SYDVKM, per germline. With 4 bases clipped from V and 0 bases from J, the junction kept 8 bases outside the gene matches. The CDR3 has 17 amino acids. As DNA, the CDR3 is TGTGCCAGCAGTTCGGCGGGGACAGGGGTAGCTAACTATGGCTACACCTTC. This translates into CASSSAGTGVANYGYTF.

The gene calls are TRBV2 and TRBJ2-1, with D possibly matching TRBD2 (5 bases). The V end was cut by 6 bases, the J end by 0 bases, with 12 bases between. CDR1 is SNHLY and CDR2 is FYNNEI in the germline V gene. CDR3 size: 15 residues. As DNA, the CDR3 is TGTGCCAGCAGGCCCACTAGTGTCTCCTACAATGAGCAGTTCTTC. Translated, it gives CASRPTSVSYNEQFF.

This chain links TRBV18 with TRBJ2-2; 8 bases match TRBD2. The V and J ends lost 2 bases and 7 bases, in that order; junction bases with no gene match: 9. This CDR3 region has 16 residues. Germline CDR1 and CDR2: KGHSH and LQKENI. The CDR3 protein is CASSPNERGSGGELFF. Here the CDR3 DNA reads TGTGCCAGCTCACCAAATGAGCGGGGGTCCGGCGGGGAGCTGTTTTTT.

The rearrangement uses TRBV6-1 and TRBJ1-1; possible D gene TRBD1, 5 bases. Looked up from germline, CDR1 is MNHNS and CDR2 is SASEGT. Trimming removed 10 bases from V and 7 bases from J, with 19 bases in between. There are 13 residues in the CDR3. In DNA, the CDR3 is TGTGCCACTAGGACACCCGTAGGCCTTGAAGCTTTCTTT. Residues: CATRTPVGLEAFF.

The gene calls are TRBV4-1 and TRBJ2-7; 10 bases match TRBD1. Germline loops: CDR1 MGHRA, CDR2 YSYEKL. V shed 2 bases, J shed 1 base, and the junction held 8 bases outside the gene matches. The CDR3 has 17 residues. The CDR3 is CASSQRPRTGGSYEQYF. CDR3 bases: TGCGCCAGCAGCCAACGCCCCCGGACAGGGGGTTCCTACGAGCAGTACTTC.

This chain connects TRBV6-4 to TRBJ2-1, with D perhaps matching TRBD2 (5 bases). The CDR3 runs to 14 residues. Germline CDR1 and CDR2: MRHNA and SNTAGT. V lost 9 bases and J 6 bases, leaving 18 bases between the germline ends. The CDR3 loop reads CASASDWNSNEQFF. The CDR3 nucleotides are TGTGCCAGTGCCTCGGACTGGAACAGCAATGAGCAGTTCTTC.